These T cell receptor beta chains were read from a single sample in a study of cytomegalovirus exposure and HLA in healthy donors. The table came from immunoSEQ multiplex PCR; TCRdb's copy has only in-frame clones and leaves some out. The sample lists over 100,000 clones, about 76% seen once, with under 8.5% in the top ten. Material for sequencing was PBMCs. These receptors originate from a man in his forties or fifties in good health and CMV-seronegative. CDR3s include the opening cysteine and the closing phenylalanine or tryptophan. D genes are given only for firm matches.

d_gene: -; v_gene: TRBV11-2; j_gene: TRBJ2-1; len: 13; CDR3aa: CASSKVALDEQFF
d_gene: TRBD1; v_gene: TRBV4-3; j_gene: TRBJ1-6; len: 15; CDR3aa: CASSQGTGLSSPLHF
d_gene: -; v_gene: TRBV30; j_gene: TRBJ1-1; len: 14; CDR3aa: CAFRVSGGRAEAFF
d_gene: TRBD1; v_gene: TRBV5-1; j_gene: TRBJ2-7; len: 14; CDR3aa: CASSSPGTGYEQYF
d_gene: TRBD1; v_gene: TRBV6-1; j_gene: TRBJ2-7; len: 16; CDR3aa: CASSERWTGGGYEQYF
d_gene: TRBD1; v_gene: TRBV6-5; j_gene: TRBJ1-2; len: 14; CDR3aa: CASSTGAPLGGYTF
d_gene: TRBD2; v_gene: TRBV19; j_gene: TRBJ2-3; len: 11; CDR3aa: CASSGGLGIFF
d_gene: TRBD1; v_gene: TRBV19; j_gene: TRBJ1-1; len: 15; CDR3aa: CASSIVPTGTTEAFF
d_gene: -; v_gene: TRBV5-1; j_gene: TRBJ2-6; len: 16; CDR3aa: CASSAGQQPGANVLTF
d_gene: TRBD1; v_gene: TRBV5-5; j_gene: TRBJ1-5; len: 17; CDR3aa: CASSPKPGQGNNQPQHF
d_gene: TRBD1; v_gene: TRBV2; j_gene: TRBJ1-4; len: 15; CDR3aa: CASSVLRGREEKLSF
d_gene: TRBD1; v_gene: TRBV4-3; j_gene: TRBJ2-7; len: 17; CDR3aa: CASSQERWGQGASEQYF
d_gene: -; v_gene: TRBV10-1; j_gene: TRBJ1-5; len: 15; CDR3aa: CASSRDSCITQPQHF
d_gene: TRBD1; v_gene: TRBV28; j_gene: TRBJ2-7; len: 15; CDR3aa: CASSRKDRAPYEQYF
d_gene: -; v_gene: TRBV11-1; j_gene: TRBJ2-3; len: 16; CDR3aa: CASSVSLERGTDTQYF
d_gene: -; v_gene: TRBV7-9; j_gene: TRBJ1-1; len: 17; CDR3aa: CASSLGFQGGMVSEAFF
d_gene: TRBD1; v_gene: TRBV19; j_gene: TRBJ2-2; len: 15; CDR3aa: CASSPRQGNTGELFF
d_gene: -; v_gene: TRBV29-1; j_gene: TRBJ1-1; len: 12; CDR3aa: CSASKQNTEAFF
d_gene: -; v_gene: TRBV7-9; j_gene: TRBJ2-7; len: 12; CDR3aa: CSSSRDSYEQYF
d_gene: TRBD1; v_gene: TRBV4-3; j_gene: TRBJ1-1; len: 15; CDR3aa: CASSRLTGGVTEAFF
d_gene: -; v_gene: TRBV6-1; j_gene: TRBJ2-3; len: 13; CDR3aa: CASSDSTPDTQYF
d_gene: -; v_gene: TRBV4-2; j_gene: TRBJ1-1; len: 16; CDR3aa: CASSQIPASGITEAFF
d_gene: TRBD2; v_gene: TRBV9; j_gene: TRBJ2-3; len: 16; CDR3aa: CASSVGGGGGTDTQYF
d_gene: -; v_gene: TRBV7-2; j_gene: TRBJ1-5; len: 14; CDR3aa: CASSADSRNQPQHF
d_gene: -; v_gene: TRBV28; j_gene: TRBJ1-5; len: 13; CDR3aa: CASSLDRDQPQHF
d_gene: -; v_gene: TRBV5-1; j_gene: TRBJ1-1; len: 13; CDR3aa: CASSIHGDTEAFF
d_gene: -; v_gene: TRBV2; j_gene: TRBJ2-2; len: 14; CDR3aa: CASSIGSHTGELFF
d_gene: TRBD1; v_gene: TRBV4-1; j_gene: TRBJ1-2; len: 15; CDR3aa: CASSPAGQGPVGYTF
d_gene: -; v_gene: TRBV5-1; j_gene: TRBJ1-3; len: 14; CDR3aa: CASSGGYSGNTIYF
d_gene: TRBD1; v_gene: TRBV7-9; j_gene: TRBJ1-6; len: 15; CDR3aa: CSSSLGTGARSPLHF
d_gene: -; v_gene: TRBV28; j_gene: TRBJ1-5; len: 16; CDR3aa: CASSSTAGGGNQPQHF
d_gene: -; v_gene: TRBV7-3; j_gene: TRBJ1-2; len: 15; CDR3aa: CASSPNGGPEYGYTF
d_gene: -; v_gene: TRBV5-6; j_gene: TRBJ1-3; len: 14; CDR3aa: CASSLTGFSNTIYF
d_gene: TRBD1; v_gene: TRBV7-9; j_gene: TRBJ1-6; len: 15; CDR3aa: CASSLGTGQGSPLHF
d_gene: TRBD1; v_gene: TRBV5-4; j_gene: TRBJ2-7; len: 17; CDR3aa: CASTPSMTGDEAYEQYF
d_gene: -; v_gene: TRBV4-1; j_gene: TRBJ2-7; len: 14; CDR3aa: CASSPGLGSYEQYF
d_gene: TRBD2; v_gene: TRBV15; j_gene: TRBJ2-7; len: 12; CDR3aa: CATSRGEAEQYF
d_gene: -; v_gene: TRBV9; j_gene: TRBJ2-5; len: 14; CDR3aa: CASSVDRGGETQYF
d_gene: -; v_gene: TRBV6-1; j_gene: TRBJ1-3; len: 17; CDR3aa: CASSEVGQTGPGNTIYF
d_gene: TRBD1; v_gene: TRBV6-1; j_gene: TRBJ2-7; len: 14; CDR3aa: CASSVRGQNYEQYF